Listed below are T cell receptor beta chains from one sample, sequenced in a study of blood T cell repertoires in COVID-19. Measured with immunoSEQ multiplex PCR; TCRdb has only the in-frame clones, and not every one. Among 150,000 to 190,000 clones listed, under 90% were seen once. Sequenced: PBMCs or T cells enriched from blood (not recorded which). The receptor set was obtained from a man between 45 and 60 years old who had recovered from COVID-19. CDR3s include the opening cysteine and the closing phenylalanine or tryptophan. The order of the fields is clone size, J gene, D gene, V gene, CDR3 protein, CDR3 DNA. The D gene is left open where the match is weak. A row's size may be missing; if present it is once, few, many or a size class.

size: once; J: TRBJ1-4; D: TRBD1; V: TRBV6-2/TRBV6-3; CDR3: CASSFPGQGYEKLFF; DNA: TGTGCCAGCAGTTTCCCGGGACAGGGGTACGAAAAACTGTTTTTT
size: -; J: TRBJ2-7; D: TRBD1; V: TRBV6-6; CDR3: CASSGTGGSEQYF; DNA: TGTGCCAGCTCCGGGACAGGGGGCAGTGAGCAGTACTTC
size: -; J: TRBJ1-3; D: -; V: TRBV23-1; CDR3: CASTPLGRDSGNTIYF; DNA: TGCGCCAGCACTCCCCTGGGCAGAGACTCTGGAAACACCATATATTTT
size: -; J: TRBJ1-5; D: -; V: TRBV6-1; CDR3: CASSEWGGDSNQPQHF; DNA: TGTGCCAGCAGTGAATGGGGGGGGGATAGCAATCAGCCCCAGCATTTT
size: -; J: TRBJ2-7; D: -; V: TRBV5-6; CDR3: CASSDRITYEQYF; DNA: TGTGCCAGCAGCGACAGGATCACCTACGAGCAGTACTTC
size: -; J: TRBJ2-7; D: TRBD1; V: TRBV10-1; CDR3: CASSQTGSSYEQYF; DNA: TGCGCCAGCAGTCAGACAGGGAGCTCCTACGAGCAGTACTTC
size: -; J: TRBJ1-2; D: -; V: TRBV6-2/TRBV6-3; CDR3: CASSYQANYGYTF; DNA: TGTGCCAGCAGTTACCAGGCTAACTATGGCTACACCTTC
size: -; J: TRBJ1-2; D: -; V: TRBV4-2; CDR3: CASSAVGGTNYGYTF; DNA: TGTGCCAGCAGCGCCGTGGGGGGTACTAACTATGGCTACACCTTC
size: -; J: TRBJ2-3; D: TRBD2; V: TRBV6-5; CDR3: CASTGGATDTQYF; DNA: TGTGCCAGCACCGGGGGGGCTACAGATACGCAGTATTTT
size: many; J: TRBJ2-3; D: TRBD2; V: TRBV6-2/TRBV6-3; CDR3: CASSHPSLAGDTQYF; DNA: TGTGCCAGCAGTCACCCTTCACTAGCGGGGGATACGCAGTATTTT
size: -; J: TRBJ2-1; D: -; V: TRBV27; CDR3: CASGAGAAYNEQFF; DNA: TGTGCCAGCGGGGCGGGGGCTGCGTACAATGAGCAGTTCTTC
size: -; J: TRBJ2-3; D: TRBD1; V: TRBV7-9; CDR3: CASSPDRVSADTQYF; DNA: TGTGCCAGCAGCCCGGACAGGGTTTCAGCAGATACGCAGTATTTT
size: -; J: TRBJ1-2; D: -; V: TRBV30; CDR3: CAWSVGIGHFGYTF; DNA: TGTGCCTGGAGTGTAGGGATCGGACACTTTGGCTACACCTTC
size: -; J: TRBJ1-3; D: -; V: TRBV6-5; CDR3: CASRKRGGGNTIYF; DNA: TGTGCCAGCAGGAAACGGGGGGGTGGAAACACCATATATTTT
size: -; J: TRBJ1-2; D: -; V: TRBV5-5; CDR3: CASSFTENGYTF; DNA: TGTGCCAGCAGCTTTACGGAGAATGGCTACACCTTC
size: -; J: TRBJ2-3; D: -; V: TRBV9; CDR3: CASNYGSTDTQYF; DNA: TGTGCCAGCAATTACGGGAGCACAGATACGCAGTATTTT
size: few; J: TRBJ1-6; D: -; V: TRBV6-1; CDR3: CASSEYENSPLHF; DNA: TGTGCCAGCAGTGAGTATGAGAATTCACCCCTCCACTTT
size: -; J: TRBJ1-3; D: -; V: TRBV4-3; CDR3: CASSQEYGRAGNTIYF; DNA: TGCGCCAGCAGCCAAGAGTATGGCAGGGCTGGAAACACCATATATTTT
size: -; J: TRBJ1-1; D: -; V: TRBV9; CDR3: CASSVVPGNTEAFF; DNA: TGTGCCAGCAGCGTAGTCCCAGGGAACACTGAAGCTTTCTTT
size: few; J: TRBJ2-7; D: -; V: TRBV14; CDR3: CASSQGLTNEQYF; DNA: TGTGCCAGCAGCCAAGGGCTCACGAACGAGCAGTACTTC
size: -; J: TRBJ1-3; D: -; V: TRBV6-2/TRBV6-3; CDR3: CASSYSTRGNTIYF; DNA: TGTGCCAGCAGTTACTCGACGAGGGGAAACACCATATATTTT
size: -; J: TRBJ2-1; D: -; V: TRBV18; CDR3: CASSQGVYNEQFF; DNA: TGTGCCAGCTCACAGGGGGTCTACAATGAGCAGTTCTTC
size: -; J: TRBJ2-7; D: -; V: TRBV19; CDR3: CASSMDTSLYEQYF; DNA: TGTGCCAGTAGTATGGACACATCGCTATACGAGCAGTACTTC
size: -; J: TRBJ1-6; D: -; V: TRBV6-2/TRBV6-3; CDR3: CASSYLQGGLSPLHF; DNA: TGTGCCAGCAGTTACCTACAGGGTGGTCTTTCACCCCTCCACTTT
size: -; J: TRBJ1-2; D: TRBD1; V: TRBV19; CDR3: CASSRQGAGYGYTF; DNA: TGTGCCAGTAGTAGACAGGGGGCTGGGTATGGCTACACCTTC
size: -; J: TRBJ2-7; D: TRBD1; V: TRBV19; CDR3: CASSIDRDRMAYEQYF; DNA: TGTGCCAGTAGTATAGATAGGGACAGGATGGCCTACGAGCAGTACTTC
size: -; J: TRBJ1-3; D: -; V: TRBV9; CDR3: CASSGPPGISGNTIYF; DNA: TGTGCCAGCAGCGGCCCGCCAGGGATCTCTGGAAACACCATATATTTT
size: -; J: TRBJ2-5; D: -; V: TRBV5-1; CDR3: CASSLDSNQETQYF; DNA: TGCGCCAGCAGCTTGGACTCGAACCAAGAGACCCAGTACTTC
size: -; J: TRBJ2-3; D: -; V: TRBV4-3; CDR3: CASSQAGARTDTQYF; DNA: TGCGCCAGCAGCCAAGCAGGGGCTCGCACAGATACGCAGTATTTT
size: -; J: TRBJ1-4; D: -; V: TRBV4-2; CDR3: CASSRGGNEKLFF; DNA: TGTGCCAGCAGCCGAGGAGGGAATGAAAAACTGTTTTTT
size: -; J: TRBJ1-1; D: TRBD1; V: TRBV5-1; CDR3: CASSTDRSSEAFF; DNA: TGCGCCAGCAGCACGGACAGGAGCAGTGAAGCTTTCTTT
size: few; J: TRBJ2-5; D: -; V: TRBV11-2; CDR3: CASSLVNLRGETQYF; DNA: TGTGCCAGCAGCTTAGTTAATTTGCGGGGTGAGACCCAGTACTTC
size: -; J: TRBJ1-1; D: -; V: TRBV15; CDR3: CATRSRQANTEAFF; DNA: TGTGCCACCAGGTCAAGACAGGCGAACACTGAAGCTTTCTTT
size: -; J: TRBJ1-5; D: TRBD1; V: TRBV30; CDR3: CAWRPGGWYRGAPRDQPQHF; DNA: TGTGCCTGGAGGCCTGGGGGGTGGTACAGGGGAGCCCCCCGCGATCAGCCCCAGCATTTT
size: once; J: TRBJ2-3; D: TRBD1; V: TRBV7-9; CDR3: CASSFRTGVVRDTQYF; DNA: TGTGCCAGCAGCTTCCGGACAGGGGTCGTCCGGGATACGCAGTATTTT
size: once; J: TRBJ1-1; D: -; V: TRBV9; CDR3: CASSSQGFTEAFF; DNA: TGTGCCAGCAGCTCCCAGGGGTTCACTGAAGCTTTCTTT
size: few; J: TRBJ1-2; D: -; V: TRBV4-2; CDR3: CASSQGKGYGYTF; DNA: TGTGCCAGCAGCCAAGGAAAGGGGTATGGCTACACCTTC
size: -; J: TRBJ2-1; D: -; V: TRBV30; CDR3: CALIWRNEQFF; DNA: TGTGCCCTTATTTGGAGGAATGAGCAGTTCTTC
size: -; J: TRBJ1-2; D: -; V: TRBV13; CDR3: CASSLRSDGYTF; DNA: TGTGCCAGCAGCTTACGATCGGATGGCTACACCTTC